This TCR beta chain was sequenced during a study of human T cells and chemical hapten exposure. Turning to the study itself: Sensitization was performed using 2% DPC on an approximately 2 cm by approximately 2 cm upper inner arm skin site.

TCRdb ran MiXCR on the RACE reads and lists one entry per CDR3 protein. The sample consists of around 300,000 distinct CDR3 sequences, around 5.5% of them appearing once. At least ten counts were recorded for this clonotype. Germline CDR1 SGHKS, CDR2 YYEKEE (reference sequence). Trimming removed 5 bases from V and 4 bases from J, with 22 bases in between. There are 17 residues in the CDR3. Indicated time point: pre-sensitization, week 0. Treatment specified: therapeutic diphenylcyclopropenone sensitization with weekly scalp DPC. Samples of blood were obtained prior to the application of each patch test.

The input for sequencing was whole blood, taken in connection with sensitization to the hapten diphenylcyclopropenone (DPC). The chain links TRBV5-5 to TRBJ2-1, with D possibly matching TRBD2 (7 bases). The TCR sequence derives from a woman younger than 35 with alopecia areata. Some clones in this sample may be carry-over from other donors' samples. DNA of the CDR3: TGTGCCAGCAGACCCGGTTCCCCGGGGGGCGAATACAATGAGCAGTTCTTC. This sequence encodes CASRPGSPGGEYNEQFF.